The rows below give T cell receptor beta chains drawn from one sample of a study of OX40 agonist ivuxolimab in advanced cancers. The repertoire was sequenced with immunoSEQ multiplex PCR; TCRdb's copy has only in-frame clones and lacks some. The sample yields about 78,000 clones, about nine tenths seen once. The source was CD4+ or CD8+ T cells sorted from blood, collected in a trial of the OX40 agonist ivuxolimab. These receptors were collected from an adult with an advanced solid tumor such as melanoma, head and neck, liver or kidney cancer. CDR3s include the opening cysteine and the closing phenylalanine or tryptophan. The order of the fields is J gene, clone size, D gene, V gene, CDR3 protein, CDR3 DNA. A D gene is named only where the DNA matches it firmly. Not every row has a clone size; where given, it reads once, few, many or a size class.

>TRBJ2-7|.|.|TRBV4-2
CASSQDSTYEQYF
TGTGCCAGCAGCCAAGATAGCACCTACGAGCAGTACTTC
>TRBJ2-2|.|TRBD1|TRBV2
CASRGQGNTGELFF
TGTGCCAGCAGGGGACAGGGTAACACCGGGGAGCTGTTTTTT
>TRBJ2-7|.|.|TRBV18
CASSPGTGSYEQYF
TGTGCCAGCTCACCAGGGACCGGGTCCTACGAGCAGTACTTC
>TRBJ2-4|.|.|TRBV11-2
CASSFGAGSKNIQYF
TGTGCCAGCAGCTTCGGTGCAGGGTCGAAAAACATTCAGTACTTC
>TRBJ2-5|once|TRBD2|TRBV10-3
CAKAASGRLIQYF
TGTGCCAAGGCGGCTAGCGGGAGGTTGATCCAGTACTTC
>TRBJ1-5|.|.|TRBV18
CASTLSSNQPQHF
TGTGCCAGCACGTTAAGTTCCAATCAGCCCCAGCATTTT
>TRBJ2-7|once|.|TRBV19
CATGSGYSYEQYF
TGTGCCACCGGGTCCGGGTATTCCTACGAGCAGTACTTC
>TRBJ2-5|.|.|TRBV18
CASSPRQETQYF
TGTGCCAGCTCACCACGGCAAGAGACCCAGTACTTC
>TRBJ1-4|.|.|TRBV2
CASTAQQGSNEKLFF
TGTGCCAGCACGGCCCAACAGGGTTCTAATGAAAAACTGTTTTTT
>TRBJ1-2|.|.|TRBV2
CASRLNQEGYGYTF
TGTGCCAGCAGGCTCAACCAGGAGGGGTATGGCTACACCTTC
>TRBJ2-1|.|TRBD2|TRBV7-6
CASSLAGVAGVSYNEQFF
TGTGCCAGCAGCTTAGCCGGGGTAGCGGGAGTCTCCTACAATGAGCAGTTCTTC
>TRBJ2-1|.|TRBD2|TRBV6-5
CASTQTLAGAGEQFF
TGTGCCAGCACCCAAACACTAGCGGGAGCTGGCGAGCAGTTCTTC
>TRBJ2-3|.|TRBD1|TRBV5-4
CASSSRTGGSTDTQYF
TGTGCCAGCAGCTCAAGGACAGGGGGAAGCACAGATACGCAGTATTTT
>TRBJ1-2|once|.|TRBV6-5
CASSYPGHPGGYTF
TGTGCCAGCAGTTACCCCGGCCACCCCGGGGGCTACACCTTC
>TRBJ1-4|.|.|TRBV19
CASSIPGRLGEKLFF
TGTGCCAGTAGTATCCCCGGACGTCTTGGGGAAAAACTGTTTTTT
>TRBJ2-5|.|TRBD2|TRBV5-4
CASSPETAGPSTREAQYF
TGTGCCAGCAGCCCGGAAACAGCCGGGCCCTCTACACGGGAGGCCCAGTACTTC
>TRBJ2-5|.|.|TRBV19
CASTLGETQYF
TGTGCCAGTACCCTAGGGGAGACCCAGTACTTC
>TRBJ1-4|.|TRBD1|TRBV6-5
CVSSYRGQGPQKLFF
TGTGTCAGCAGTTACAGGGGACAGGGCCCCCAAAAACTGTTTTTT
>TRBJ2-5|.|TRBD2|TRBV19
CASSEGLAGGSGETQYF
TGTGCCAGTAGTGAGGGACTAGCGGGAGGTTCAGGGGAGACCCAGTACTTC
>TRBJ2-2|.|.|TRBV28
CASSPYTASGELFF
TGTGCCAGCAGTCCATACACGGCTTCCGGGGAGCTGTTTTTT
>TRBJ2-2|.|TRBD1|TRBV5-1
CASGQGGTRELFF
TGCGCCAGTGGACAGGGCGGGACGAGGGAGCTGTTTTTT
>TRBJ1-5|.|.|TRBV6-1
CASSLQGQPQHF
TGTGCCAGCAGTCTGCAGGGACAGCCCCAGCATTTT
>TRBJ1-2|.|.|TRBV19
CASKARQGLYGYTF
TGTGCCAGTAAAGCGAGGCAGGGTCTCTATGGCTACACCTTC
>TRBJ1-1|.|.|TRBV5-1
CASSFTGRNTEAFF
TGCGCCAGCAGCTTCACAGGGAGGAACACTGAAGCTTTCTTT
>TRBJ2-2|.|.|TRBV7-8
CASSPRRSTGELFF
TGTGCCAGCAGCCCACGCCGGTCCACCGGGGAGCTGTTTTTT
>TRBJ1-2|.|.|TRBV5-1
CASSSGQGLNYGYTF
TGCGCCAGCAGCTCCGGCCAGGGGCTAAACTATGGCTACACCTTC
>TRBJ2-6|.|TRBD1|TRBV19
CASKDDRAGANVLTF
TGTGCCAGTAAAGACGACAGGGCTGGGGCCAACGTCCTGACTTTC
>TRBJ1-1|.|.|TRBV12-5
CASGEQVEAFF
TGTGCTAGTGGCGAACAGGTAGAAGCTTTCTTT
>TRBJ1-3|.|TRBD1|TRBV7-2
CASSLAGQGTGGNTIYF
TGTGCCAGCAGCTTAGCGGGACAGGGGACGGGAGGAAACACCATATATTTT
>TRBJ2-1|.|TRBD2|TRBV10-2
CASKVGTSSYNEQFF
TGCGCCAGCAAAGTTGGGACTAGCTCCTACAATGAGCAGTTCTTC
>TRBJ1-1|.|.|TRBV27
CASSSQPGRRNTEAFF
TGTGCCAGCAGTTCACAGCCGGGACGTCGGAACACTGAAGCTTTCTTT
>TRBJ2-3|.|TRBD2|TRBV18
CASSPWVWTSGSPDTQYF
TGTGCCAGCTCACCCTGGGTATGGACTAGCGGGAGTCCAGATACGCAGTATTTT
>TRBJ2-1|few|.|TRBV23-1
CASSHRDNEQFF
TGCGCCAGCAGTCACAGGGATAATGAGCAGTTCTTC
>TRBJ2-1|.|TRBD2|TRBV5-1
CASSRAGTSGNNEQFF
TGCGCCAGCAGTCGAGCCGGGACTAGCGGCAACAATGAGCAGTTCTTC
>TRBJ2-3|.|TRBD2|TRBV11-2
CASSPGLAVTDTQYF
TGTGCCAGCAGCCCCGGCCTAGCGGTAACAGATACGCAGTATTTT
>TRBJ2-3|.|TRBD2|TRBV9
CASSVGLAASSTDTQYF
TGTGCCAGCAGCGTAGGGCTAGCGGCGTCTAGCACAGATACGCAGTATTTT
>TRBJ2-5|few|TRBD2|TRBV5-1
CASSFTSDQETQYF
TGCGCCAGCAGCTTCACTAGCGACCAAGAGACCCAGTACTTC
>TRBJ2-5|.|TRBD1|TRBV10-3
CAIRRDRGKETQYF
TGTGCCATCAGGAGGGACAGGGGAAAAGAGACCCAGTACTTC